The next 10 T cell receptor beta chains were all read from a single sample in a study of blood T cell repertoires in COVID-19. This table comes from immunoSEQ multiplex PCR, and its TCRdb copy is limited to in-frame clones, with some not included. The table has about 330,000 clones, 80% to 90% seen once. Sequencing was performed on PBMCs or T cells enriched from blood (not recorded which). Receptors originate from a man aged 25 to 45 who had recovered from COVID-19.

CDR3 sequence reads: CASSLNQGVYGYTF. The CDR3 region has the DNA TGTGCCAGTAGTCTCAACCAGGGGGTCTATGGCTACACCTTC. This chain links TRBV19 with TRBJ1-2; 7 nucleotides match TRBD1. After removal of 5 bases from V and 4 bases from J, the junction contained 7 bases not matched to a gene. Germline assignment: CDR1 LNHDA and CDR2 SQIVND (reference sequence). The CDR3 has 14 residues.

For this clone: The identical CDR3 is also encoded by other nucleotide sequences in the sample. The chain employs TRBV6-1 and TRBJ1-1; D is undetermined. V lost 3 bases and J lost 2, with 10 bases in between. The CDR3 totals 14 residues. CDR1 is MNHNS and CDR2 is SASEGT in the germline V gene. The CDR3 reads CASSERQLNTEAFF. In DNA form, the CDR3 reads TGTGCCAGCAGTGAGAGGCAGCTTAACACTGAAGCTTTCTTT.

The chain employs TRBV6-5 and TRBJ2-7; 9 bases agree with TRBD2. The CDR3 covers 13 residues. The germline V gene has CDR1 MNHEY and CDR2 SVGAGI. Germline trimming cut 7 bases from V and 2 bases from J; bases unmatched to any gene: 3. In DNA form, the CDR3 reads TGTGCCAGCACCTCTAGCGGGGCCTACGAGCAGTACTTC. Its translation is CASTSSGAYEQYF.

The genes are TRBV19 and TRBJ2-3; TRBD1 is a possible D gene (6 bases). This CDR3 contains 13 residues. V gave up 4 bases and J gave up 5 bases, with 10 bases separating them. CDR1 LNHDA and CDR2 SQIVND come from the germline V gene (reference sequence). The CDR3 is CASSNLQGDTQYF. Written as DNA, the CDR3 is TGTGCCAGTAGTAACCTACAGGGAGATACGCAGTATTTT.

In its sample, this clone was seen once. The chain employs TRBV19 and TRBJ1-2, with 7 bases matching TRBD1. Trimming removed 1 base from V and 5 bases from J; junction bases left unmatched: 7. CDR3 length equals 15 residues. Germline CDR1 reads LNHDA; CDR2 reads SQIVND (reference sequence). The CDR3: CASSIGDRRKYGYTF. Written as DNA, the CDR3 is TGTGCCAGTAGTATAGGGGACAGAAGAAAATATGGCTACACCTTC.

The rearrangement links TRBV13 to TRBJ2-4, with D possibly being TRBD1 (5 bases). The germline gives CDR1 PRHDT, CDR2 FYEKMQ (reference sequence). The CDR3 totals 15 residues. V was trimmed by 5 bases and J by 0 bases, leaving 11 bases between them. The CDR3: CASSRIGVAKNIQYF. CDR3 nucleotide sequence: TGTGCCAGCAGCCGTATAGGGGTAGCCAAAAACATTCAGTACTTC.

The CDR3 bases are TGTGCCAGCAGCCCAGGGACAGGGGTTGGGCAGCCCCAGCATTTT. It yields the protein CASSPGTGVGQPQHF. The gene calls are TRBV9 and TRBJ1-5; 10 positions match TRBD1. J lost 7 bases, V lost 4 bases, and 8 bases had no gene match. The CDR3 sequence is 15 residues long. Germline loops: CDR1 SGDLS, CDR2 YYNGEE. Variable domain in full (rest from reference TRBV9 and TRBJ1-5): DSGVTQTPKHLITATGQRVTLRCSPRSGDLSVYWYQQSLDQGLQFLIQYYNGEERAKGNILERFSAQQFPDLHSELNLSSLELGDSALYFCASSPGTGVGQPQHFGDGTRLSIL.

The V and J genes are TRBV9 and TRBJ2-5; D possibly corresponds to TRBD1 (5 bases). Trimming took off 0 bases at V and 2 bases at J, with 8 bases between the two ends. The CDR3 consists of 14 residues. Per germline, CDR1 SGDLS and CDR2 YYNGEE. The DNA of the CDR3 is TGTGCCAGCAGCGTAGGACAGCGACAAGAGACCCAGTACTTC. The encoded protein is CASSVGQRQETQYF.

CDR3 residues: CSVESGGNRGLEQYF. The CDR3, as DNA: TGCAGCGTTGAATCGGGTGGGAACAGGGGTTTGGAGCAGTACTTC. The chain employs TRBV29-1 and TRBJ2-7; TRBD1 matches at 7 bases. J was trimmed by 7 bases and V by 2 bases; bases with no gene match: 14. The CDR3 covers 15 residues. Per the germline V gene, CDR1 is SQVTM and CDR2 is ANQGSEA.

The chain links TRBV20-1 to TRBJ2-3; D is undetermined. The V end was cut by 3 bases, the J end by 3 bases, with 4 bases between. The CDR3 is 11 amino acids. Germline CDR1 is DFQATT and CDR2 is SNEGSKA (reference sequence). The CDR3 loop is CSASTTDTQYF. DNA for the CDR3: TGCAGTGCTAGTACAACAGATACGCAGTATTTT.